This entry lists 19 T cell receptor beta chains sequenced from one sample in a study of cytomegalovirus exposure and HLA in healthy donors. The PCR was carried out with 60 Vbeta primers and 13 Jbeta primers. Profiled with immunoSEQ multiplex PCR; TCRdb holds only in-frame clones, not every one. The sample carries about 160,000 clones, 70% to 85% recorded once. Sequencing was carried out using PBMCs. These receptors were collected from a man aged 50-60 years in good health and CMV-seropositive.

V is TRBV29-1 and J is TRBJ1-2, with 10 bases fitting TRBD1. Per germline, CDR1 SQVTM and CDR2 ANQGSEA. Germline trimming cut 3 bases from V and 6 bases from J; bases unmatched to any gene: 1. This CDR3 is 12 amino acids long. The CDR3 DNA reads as TGCAGCGTTGAGGGACAGGGGAATGGCTACACCTTC. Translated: CSVEGQGNGYTF.

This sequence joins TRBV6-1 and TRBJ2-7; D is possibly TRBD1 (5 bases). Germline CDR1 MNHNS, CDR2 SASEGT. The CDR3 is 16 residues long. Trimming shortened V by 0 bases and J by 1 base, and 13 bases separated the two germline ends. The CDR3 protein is CASSEAPTSGSYEQYV. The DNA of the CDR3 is TGTGCCAGCAGTGAAGCCCCCACGTCAGGGTCCTACGAGCAGTACGTC.

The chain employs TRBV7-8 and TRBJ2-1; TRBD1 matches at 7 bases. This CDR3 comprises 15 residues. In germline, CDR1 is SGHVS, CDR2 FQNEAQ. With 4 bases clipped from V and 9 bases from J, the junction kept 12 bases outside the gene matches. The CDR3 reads CASSWGTGAQGEQFF. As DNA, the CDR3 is TGTGCCAGCAGCTGGGGAACAGGGGCTCAAGGTGAGCAGTTCTTC.

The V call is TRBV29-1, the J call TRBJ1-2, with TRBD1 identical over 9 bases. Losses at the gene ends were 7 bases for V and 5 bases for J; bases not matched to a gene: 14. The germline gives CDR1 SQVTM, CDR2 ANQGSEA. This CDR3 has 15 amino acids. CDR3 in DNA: TGCAGCGCATGGGACAGGGAAGGATTTCGGTATGGCTACACCTTC. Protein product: CSAWDREGFRYGYTF.

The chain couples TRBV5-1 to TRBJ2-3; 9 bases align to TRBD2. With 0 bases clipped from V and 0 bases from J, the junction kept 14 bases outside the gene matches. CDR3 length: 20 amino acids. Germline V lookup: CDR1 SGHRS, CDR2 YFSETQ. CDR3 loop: CASSLAGLAKERASTDTQYF. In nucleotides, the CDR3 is TGCGCCAGCAGCTTGGCTGGACTAGCGAAGGAAAGAGCTAGCACAGATACGCAGTATTTT.

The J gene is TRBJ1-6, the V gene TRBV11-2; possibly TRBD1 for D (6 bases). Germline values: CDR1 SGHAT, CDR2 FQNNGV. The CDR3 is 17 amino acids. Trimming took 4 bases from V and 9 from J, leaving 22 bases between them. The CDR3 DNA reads TGTGCCAGCAGCTCCCGTGGGGCCGGGGACATCTTTTCACCCCTCCACTTT. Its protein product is CASSSRGAGDIFSPLHF.

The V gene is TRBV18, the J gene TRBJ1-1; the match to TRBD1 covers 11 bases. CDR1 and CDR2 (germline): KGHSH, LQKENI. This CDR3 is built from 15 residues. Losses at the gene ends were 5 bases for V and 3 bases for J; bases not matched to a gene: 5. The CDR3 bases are TGTGCCAGCTCATCGGGACAGGGGGAGCACACTGAAGCTTTCTTT. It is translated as CASSSGQGEHTEAFF. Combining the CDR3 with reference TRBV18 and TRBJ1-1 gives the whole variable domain NAGVMQNPRHLVRRRGQEARLRCSPMKGHSHVYWYRQLPEEGLKFMVYLQKENIIDESGMPKERFSAEFPKEGPSILRIQQVVRGDSAAYFCASSSGQGEHTEAFFGQGTRLTVV.

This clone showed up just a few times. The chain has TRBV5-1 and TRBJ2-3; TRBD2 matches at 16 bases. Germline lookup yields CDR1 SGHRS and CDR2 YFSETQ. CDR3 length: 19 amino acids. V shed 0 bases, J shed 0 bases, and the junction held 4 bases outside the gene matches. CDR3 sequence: CASSLAGGLAGGSTDTQYF. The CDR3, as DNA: TGCGCCAGCAGCTTGGCCGGGGGACTAGCGGGGGGGAGCACAGATACGCAGTATTTT.

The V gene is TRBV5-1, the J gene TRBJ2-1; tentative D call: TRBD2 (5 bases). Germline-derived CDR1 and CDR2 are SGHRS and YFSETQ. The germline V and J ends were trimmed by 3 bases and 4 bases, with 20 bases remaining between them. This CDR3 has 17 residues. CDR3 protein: CASSYHPLRELYNEQFF. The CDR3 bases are TGCGCCAGCAGCTACCACCCTTTGAGGGAGCTTTACAATGAGCAGTTCTTC. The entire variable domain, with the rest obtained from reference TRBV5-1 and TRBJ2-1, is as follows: KAGVTQTPRYLIKTRGQQVTLSCSPISGHRSVSWYQQTPGQGLQFLFEYFSETQRNKGNFPGRFSGRQFSNSRSEMNVSTLELGDSALYLCASSYHPLRELYNEQFFGPGTRLTVL.

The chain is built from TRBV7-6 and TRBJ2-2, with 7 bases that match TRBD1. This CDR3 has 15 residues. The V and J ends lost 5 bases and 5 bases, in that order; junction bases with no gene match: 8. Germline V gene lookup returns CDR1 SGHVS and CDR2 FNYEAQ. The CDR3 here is CASSPLDRLTGELFF. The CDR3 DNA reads TGTGCCAGCAGCCCCCTGGACAGGTTGACCGGGGAGCTGTTTTTT.

CDR3 DNA sequence: TGTGCCAGCAGCGTAAACCCTAGGAACCCTGGGGCCAACGTCCTGACTTTC. It is translated as CASSVNPRNPGANVLTF. The chain has TRBV9 and TRBJ2-6; D gene unclear. V gave up 1 base and J gave up 2 bases, with 13 bases separating them. This CDR3 region has 17 residues. From germline, CDR1 is SGDLS and CDR2 YYNGEE.

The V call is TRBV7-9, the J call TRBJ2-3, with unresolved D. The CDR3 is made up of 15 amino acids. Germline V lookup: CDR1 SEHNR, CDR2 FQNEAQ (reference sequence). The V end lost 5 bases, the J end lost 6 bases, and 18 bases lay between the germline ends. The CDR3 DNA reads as TGTGCCAGCAGCACGACGGTCGGAGTACGGGATACGCAGTATTTT. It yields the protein CASSTTVGVRDTQYF.

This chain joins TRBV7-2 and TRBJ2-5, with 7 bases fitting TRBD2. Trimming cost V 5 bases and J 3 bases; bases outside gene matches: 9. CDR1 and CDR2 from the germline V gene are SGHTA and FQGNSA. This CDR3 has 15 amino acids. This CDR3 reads CASSLAGTTKETQYF. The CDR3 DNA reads TGTGCCAGCAGCCTTGCCGGGACTACGAAAGAGACCCAGTACTTC.

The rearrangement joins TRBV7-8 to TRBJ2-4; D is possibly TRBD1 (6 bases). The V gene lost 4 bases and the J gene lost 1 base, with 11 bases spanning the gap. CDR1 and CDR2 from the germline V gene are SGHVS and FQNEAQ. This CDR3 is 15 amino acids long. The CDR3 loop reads CASSSSRGAKNIQYF. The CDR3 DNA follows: TGTGCCAGCAGCTCCTCGAGGGGGGCCAAAAACATTCAGTACTTC.

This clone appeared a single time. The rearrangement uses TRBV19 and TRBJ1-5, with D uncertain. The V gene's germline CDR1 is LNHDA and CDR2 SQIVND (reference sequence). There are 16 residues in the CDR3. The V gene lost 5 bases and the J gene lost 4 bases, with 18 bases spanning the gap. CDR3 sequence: CASSPGLSPSNQPQHF. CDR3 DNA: TGTGCCAGTAGTCCCGGACTCAGTCCGTCTAATCAGCCCCAGCATTTT.

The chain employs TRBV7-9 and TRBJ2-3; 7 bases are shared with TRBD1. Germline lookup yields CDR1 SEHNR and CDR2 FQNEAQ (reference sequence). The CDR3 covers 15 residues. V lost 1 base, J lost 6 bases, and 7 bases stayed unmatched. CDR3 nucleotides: TGTGCCAGCAGCTTAGGACAGGGCCCTCAGGATACGCAGTATTTT. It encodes CASSLGQGPQDTQYF.

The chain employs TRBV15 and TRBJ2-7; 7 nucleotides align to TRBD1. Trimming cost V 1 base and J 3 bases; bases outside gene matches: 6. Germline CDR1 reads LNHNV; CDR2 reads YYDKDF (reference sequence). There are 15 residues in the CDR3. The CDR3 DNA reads TGTGCCACCAGCAGAGGAGAAGGGGGCGTCTACGAGCAGTACTTC. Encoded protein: CATSRGEGGVYEQYF.

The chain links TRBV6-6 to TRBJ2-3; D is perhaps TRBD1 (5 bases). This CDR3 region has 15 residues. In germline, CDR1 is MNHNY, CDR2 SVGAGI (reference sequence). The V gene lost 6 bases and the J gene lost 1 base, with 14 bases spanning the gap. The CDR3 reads CASSPRTGRTDTQYF. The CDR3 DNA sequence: TGTGCCAGCAGCCCTCGAACAGGTCGCACAGATACGCAGTATTTT.

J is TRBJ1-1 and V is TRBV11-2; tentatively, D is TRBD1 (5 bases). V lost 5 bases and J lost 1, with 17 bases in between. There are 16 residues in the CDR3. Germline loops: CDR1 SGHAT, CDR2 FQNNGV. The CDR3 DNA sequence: TGTGCCAGCAGCCAGAATCGGGGGTTGGCGAACACTGAAGCTTTCTTT. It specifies CASSQNRGLANTEAFF.